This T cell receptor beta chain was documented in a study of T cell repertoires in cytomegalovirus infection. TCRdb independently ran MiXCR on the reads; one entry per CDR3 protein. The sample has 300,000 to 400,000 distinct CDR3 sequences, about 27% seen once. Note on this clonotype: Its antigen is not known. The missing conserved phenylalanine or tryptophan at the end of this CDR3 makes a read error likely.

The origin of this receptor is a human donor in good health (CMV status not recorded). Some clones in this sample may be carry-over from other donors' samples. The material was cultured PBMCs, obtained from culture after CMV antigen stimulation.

The CDR3 loop reads CASSVTPGHQETQYL. In DNA form, the CDR3 reads TGTGCCAGCAGTGTTACGCCGGGTCATCAAGAGACCCAGTACTTA. The chain recombines TRBV6-1 with TRBJ2-5; D uncertain. Trimming removed 4 bases from V and 2 bases from J, with 14 bases in between. This CDR3 has 15 amino acids. Germline CDR1 reads MNHNS; CDR2 reads SASEGT.